These 21 T cell receptor beta chains share one sample of origin, sequenced in a study of blood T cell repertoires in COVID-19. Some clones are missing from TCRdb's copy, which holds only in-frame ones; the method was immunoSEQ multiplex PCR. This table holds a few hundred thousand clones, almost 85% found once. The sequencing sample was made of peripheral blood. Receptor source: a human donor in a cohort sampled during active COVID-19.

The genes are TRBV7-6 and TRBJ2-3, with 11 bases identical to TRBD2. With 3 bases clipped from V and 1 base from J, the junction kept 0 bases outside the gene matches. Germline CDR1 is SGHVS and CDR2 is FNYEAQ. This CDR3 spans 15 amino acids. The CDR3 reads CASSFSGGGTDTQYF. The DNA of the CDR3 is TGTGCCAGCAGCTTTAGCGGGGGGGGCACAGATACGCAGTATTTT.

In its sample, this clone was seen a few times. This chain joins TRBV5-4 and TRBJ2-1, with 8 bases matching TRBD2. The J segment lost 8 bases and the V segment lost 2 bases, leaving 9 bases of the junction unmatched. The CDR3 length is 15 residues. Germline-derived CDR1 and CDR2 are SGHNT and YYREEE (reference sequence). CDR3 sequence (DNA): TGTGCCAGCAGCTTCGAGCGGGGGATTATCGATGAGCAGTTCTTC. Its translation is CASSFERGIIDEQFF. Looking up the rest from reference TRBV5-4 and TRBJ2-1 gives the full variable domain: ETGVTQSPTHLIKTRGQQVTLRCSSQSGHNTVSWYQQALGQGPQFIFQYYREEENGRGNFPPRFSGLQFPNYSSELNVNALELDDSALYLCASSFERGIIDEQFFGPGTRLTVL.

The chain recombines TRBV6-6 with TRBJ1-2, with D hard to call. The V gene lost 2 bases and the J gene lost 5 bases, with 12 bases spanning the gap. There are 14 residues in the CDR3. Germline V CDR1 and CDR2: MNHNY, SVGAGI (reference sequence). The CDR3 loop reads CASSYPGGRYGYTF. In DNA form, the CDR3 reads TGTGCCAGCAGTTACCCGGGTGGTAGATATGGCTACACCTTC.

The V call is TRBV24-1, the J call TRBJ2-3; weak D call: TRBD2 (6 bases). The germline CDR1 and CDR2 sequences are KGHDR and SFDVKD. The CDR3 extends over 18 amino acids. Trimming removed 3 bases at V and 0 bases at J, with 18 bases between. The CDR3 nucleotides are TGTGCCACCAGTGATACTACTATGACTAGGGATAGCACAGATACGCAGTATTTT. Its translation: CATSDTTMTRDSTDTQYF.

This clone was picked up a small number of times. This chain connects TRBV5-4 to TRBJ1-3; D may be TRBD1 (5 bases). CDR3 length equals 16 residues. V was pared by 4 bases and J by 4 bases, with 18 bases between. Per germline, CDR1 SGHNT and CDR2 YYREEE (reference sequence). CDR3 in amino acids: CASSTPSAGTGNTIYF. The CDR3 nucleotides read TGTGCCAGCAGCACCCCATCGGCGGGGACGGGAAACACCATATATTTT. The whole variable domain, remainder taken from reference TRBV5-4 and TRBJ1-3, is ETGVTQSPTHLIKTRGQQVTLRCSSQSGHNTVSWYQQALGQGPQFIFQYYREEENGRGNFPPRFSGLQFPNYSSELNVNALELDDSALYLCASSTPSAGTGNTIYFGEGSWLTVV.

This clone has a handful of counts. This chain links TRBV4-2 with TRBJ2-1; 8 bases agree with TRBD2. V lost 0 bases to trimming and J lost 0 bases; unmatched junction nucleotides: 13. Germline V gene lookup returns CDR1 LGHNA and CDR2 YNFKEQ. The CDR3 is 20 amino acids. The CDR3 protein is CASSQDPLAGGISSYNEQFF. Written as DNA, the CDR3 is TGTGCCAGCAGCCAAGATCCCCTCGCGGGGGGCATCAGCTCCTACAATGAGCAGTTCTTC.

The V and J genes are TRBV6-5 and TRBJ1-1; a possible D gene is TRBD1 (5 bases). Germline V CDR1 and CDR2: MNHEY, SVGAGI. V was cut by 6 bases and J by 5 bases, with 16 bases left in between. The CDR3 consists of 14 residues. The CDR3 protein is CASRADIRGTEAFF. CDR3 in DNA: TGTGCCAGCAGGGCCGACATTAGGGGAACTGAAGCTTTCTTT.

J is TRBJ1-6 and V is TRBV6-5; 7 bases agree with TRBD1. CDR3 length equals 14 residues. The ends lost 3 bases at V and 10 bases at J; junction bases unmatched: 6. CDR1 and CDR2 from the germline V gene are MNHEY and SVGAGI. DNA for the CDR3: TGTGCCAGCAGTTATGGACAGGAAGAATCACCCCTCCACTTT. Protein product: CASSYGQEESPLHF.

The chain employs TRBV20-1 and TRBJ1-1, with D perhaps matching TRBD1 (5 bases). This CDR3 is built from 13 residues. With 3 bases removed from V and 4 bases from J, the gap between germline ends came to 12 bases. The germline gives CDR1 DFQATT, CDR2 SNEGSKA (reference sequence). CDR3 coding DNA: TGCAGTGCTAGTCCGATGGGGGGCACTGAAGCTTTCTTT. Its translation: CSASPMGGTEAFF.

The V gene is TRBV5-4, the J gene TRBJ2-2; a possible D gene is TRBD2 (5 bases). CDR3 length equals 15 residues. V was cut by 0 bases and J by 9 bases, with 15 bases left in between. Germline CDR1 reads SGHNT; CDR2 reads YYREEE (reference sequence). The CDR3 sequence is CASSLGRVDYRELFF. The CDR3 nucleotides are TGTGCCAGCAGCTTGGGCCGGGTAGACTATCGGGAGCTGTTTTTT.

The genes are TRBV10-3 and TRBJ1-2, with TRBD1 as a possible D gene (6 bases). Trimming removed 3 bases from V and 2 bases from J, with 10 bases in between. In germline, CDR1 is ENHRY, CDR2 SYGVKD. The length of the CDR3 is 14 residues. CDR3 sequence reads: CAISDQGPNYGYTF. The CDR3 DNA reads TGTGCCATCAGTGACCAGGGGCCGAACTATGGCTACACCTTC.

This chain links TRBV7-2 with TRBJ1-4; weak D call: TRBD1 (5 bases). Germline CDR1 SGHTA, CDR2 FQGNSA. CDR3 length: 15 residues. The V gene lost 0 bases and the J gene lost 5 bases, with 10 bases spanning the gap. The CDR3 loop is CASSLAPGGNEKLFF. The CDR3 DNA reads TGTGCCAGCAGCTTAGCCCCGGGGGGGAATGAAAAACTGTTTTTT.

The CDR3 nucleotides are TGCGCCAGCAGCTTGGGGGGCCTTAGGGCCAACGTCCTGACTTTC. Translating it yields CASSLGGLRANVLTF. V usage is TRBV5-1 and J usage is TRBJ2-6; tentatively, D is TRBD1 (5 bases). Trimming took off 0 bases at V and 5 bases at J, with 9 bases between the two ends. This CDR3 region has 15 residues. The germline CDR1 and CDR2 sequences are SGHRS and YFSETQ.

CDR3 in amino acids: CASSVLAGGGDEQYF. In DNA, the CDR3 is TGTGCCAGCAGCGTCCTAGCGGGGGGTGGAGACGAGCAGTACTTC. The genes are TRBV6-5 and TRBJ2-7; TRBD2 matches 11 bases. The CDR3 sequence is 15 residues long. Germline V CDR1 and CDR2: MNHEY, SVGAGI. Unmatched junction bases numbered 9, after V lost 6 bases and J lost 5 bases.

The chain has TRBV5-1 and TRBJ1-1; the D gene is possibly TRBD1 (6 bases). Trimming stripped 7 bases from V and 5 bases from J, with 12 bases between. The CDR3 sequence is 12 residues long. Germline CDR1 reads SGHRS; CDR2 reads YFSETQ. CDR3 sequence (DNA): TGCGCCAGCGGGGTACAGGGAACTGAAGCTTTCTTT. As protein: CASGVQGTEAFF.

V and J are TRBV6-5 and TRBJ1-3; D is uncertain. Trimming cost V 2 bases and J 3 bases, with 5 bases left between them. The germline V gene has CDR1 MNHEY and CDR2 SVGAGI. This CDR3 contains 13 residues. Written as DNA, the CDR3 is TGTGCCAGCAGTTACGACTATGGAAACACCATATATTTT. Residues: CASSYDYGNTIYF.

This clone was counted many times. The chain has TRBV9 and TRBJ2-1, with 7 nucleotides matching TRBD2. The germline CDR1 and CDR2 sequences are SGDLS and YYNGEE. The junction had 8 bases not matched to a gene; V was cut back by 0 bases and J by 5 bases. The CDR3 runs to 16 residues. This chain's CDR3 is CASSVDRDYFNNEQFF. The CDR3, as DNA: TGTGCCAGCAGCGTAGACCGGGACTATTTTAACAATGAGCAGTTCTTC.

This clone occurred a few times. The gene calls are TRBV19 and TRBJ1-4, with 8 bases that match TRBD1. CDR1 LNHDA and CDR2 SQIVND come from the germline V gene (reference sequence). Germline trimming cut 7 bases from V and 5 bases from J; bases unmatched to any gene: 3. The CDR3 is 13 residues long. The CDR3 region is CASTGQGNEKLFF. CDR3 in DNA: TGTGCCAGTACTGGACAGGGAAATGAAAAACTGTTTTTT.

The genes are TRBV5-5 and TRBJ2-6, with TRBD1 identical over 7 bases. The CDR3 is 16 residues long. V lost 2 bases to trimming and J lost 2 bases; unmatched junction nucleotides: 4. CDR1 SGHKS and CDR2 YYEKEE come from the germline V gene (reference sequence). Here the CDR3 DNA reads TGTGCCAGCAGCTTTAGAGGGGGCGCTGGGGCCAACGTCCTGACTTTC. Its translation is CASSFRGGAGANVLTF.

The rearrangement joins TRBV5-4 to TRBJ2-1; tentative D call: TRBD2 (6 bases). V lost 4 bases and J 1 base, leaving 15 bases between the germline ends. The CDR3 length is 16 residues. CDR1 is SGHNT, CDR2 YYREEE, per germline (reference sequence). CDR3 in amino acids: CASSPLGGRSYNEQFF. The CDR3 nucleotides are TGTGCCAGCAGCCCCCTGGGAGGAAGGTCCTACAATGAGCAGTTCTTC.

V usage is TRBV19 and J usage is TRBJ2-7; D remains ambiguous. Germline V lookup: CDR1 LNHDA, CDR2 SQIVND (reference sequence). V lost 7 bases and J lost 1, with 17 bases in between. The length of the CDR3 is 15 residues. The CDR3 nucleotides read TGTGCCAGTACCCCACGTTCTGGCAGGTCCTACGAGCAGTACTTC. It specifies CASTPRSGRSYEQYF.